This passage covers 9 T cell receptor beta chains from one sample sequenced in a study of early T cells in non-severe SARS-CoV-2 infection. Each CDR3 protein is one row after TCRdb ran MiXCR on the 5' RACE reads. Among roughly 93,000 distinct CDR3 sequences listed, approximately 9.9% were seen once. Sequencing used whole blood. Receptors were obtained from an adult who was a healthcare worker with PCR-confirmed SARS-CoV-2 infection or an uninfected control (not recorded which).

This clonotype was detected only a few times. V and J are TRBV20-1 and TRBJ2-1, with D perhaps TRBD2 (5 bases). Germline lookup yields CDR1 DFQATT and CDR2 SNEGSKA (reference sequence). This CDR3 spans 13 amino acids. V was trimmed by 1 base and J by 7 bases, leaving 11 bases between them. The CDR3 DNA follows: TGCAGTGCTAGAGGGGGAGAAGGAAATGAGCAGTTCTTC. Translated: CSARGGEGNEQFF.

This clonotype has more than one count but fewer than ten. The J gene is TRBJ2-2, the V gene TRBV5-4; D remains unclear. The CDR3 loop spans 13 amino acids. Germline CDR1 SGHNT, CDR2 YYREEE (reference sequence). V was shortened by 4 bases and J by 4 bases, with 8 bases between the two germline ends. The CDR3 DNA reads TGTGCCAGCAGCATTAGCCCCACCGGGGAGCTGTTTTTT. Residues: CASSISPTGELFF. The variable domain in full, with the rest retrieved from reference TRBV5-4 and TRBJ2-2, is ETGVTQSPTHLIKTRGQQVTLRCSSQSGHNTVSWYQQALGQGPQFIFQYYREEENGRGNFPPRFSGLQFPNYSSELNVNALELDDSALYLCASSISPTGELFFGEGSRLTVL.

V is TRBV7-2 and J is TRBJ2-7; D gene unclear. V was pared by 0 bases and J by 6 bases, with 9 bases between. The CDR3 is 13 residues long. The germline V gene has CDR1 SGHTA and CDR2 FQGNSA. CDR3 sequence (DNA): TGTGCCAGCAGCTTAGCGGCTTCCGGCGAGCAGTACTTC. The encoded protein is CASSLAASGEQYF.

This chain uses TRBV15 with TRBJ2-7, with TRBD1 identical over 8 bases. Per germline, CDR1 LNHNV and CDR2 YYDKDF (reference sequence). The CDR3 runs to 15 residues. With 2 bases clipped from V and 0 bases from J, the junction kept 3 bases outside the gene matches. The CDR3 DNA reads as TGTGCCACCAGCAGAAACAGGGGGAGCTCCTACGAGCAGTACTTC. Protein sequence: CATSRNRGSSYEQYF.

CDR3 loop: CSSPSPLAGDYEQYF. In DNA, the CDR3 is TGCAGTTCCCCGTCCCCCCTAGCGGGGGACTACGAGCAGTACTTC. The chain links TRBV20-1 to TRBJ2-7; 10 bases match TRBD2. The CDR3 runs to 15 residues. The germline V gene encodes CDR1 DFQATT and CDR2 SNEGSKA (reference sequence). The V segment lost 8 bases and the J segment 3 bases; nucleotides outside the gene matches: 13.

The chain is built from TRBV12-3 or TRBV12-4 and TRBJ2-7, with 7 bases that match TRBD2. There are 11 residues in the CDR3. With V trimmed by 6 bases and J by 7 bases, 3 bases remained unmatched. CDR3 region: CASRGSGEQYF. DNA of the CDR3: TGTGCCAGCAGAGGTAGCGGGGAGCAGTACTTC.

J is TRBJ1-2 and V is TRBV5-4; the D gene is possibly TRBD1 (6 bases). Germline V gene sequence: CDR1 SGHNT, CDR2 YYREEE (reference sequence). The V gene lost 4 bases and the J gene lost 6 bases, with 16 bases spanning the gap. The CDR3 is made up of 14 amino acids. The CDR3: CASSRWTALDGYTF. Here the CDR3 DNA reads TGTGCCAGCAGCAGATGGACAGCCCTAGATGGCTACACCTTC.

The rearrangement joins TRBV7-9 to TRBJ2-4; D is perhaps TRBD2 (7 bases). Germline assignment: CDR1 SEHNR and CDR2 FQNEAQ (reference sequence). CDR3 length: 14 amino acids. V lost 8 bases to trimming and J lost 6 bases, with 17 bases between them. CDR3 DNA: TGTGCCAGCTCTACGAACCGGGGGGCAAACATTCAGTACTTC. This gives the protein CASSTNRGANIQYF. Based on the CDR3 plus reference TRBV7-9 and TRBJ2-4, the full variable domain is DTGVSQNPRHKITKRGQNVTFRCDPISEHNRLYWYRQTLGQGPEFLTYFQNEAQLEKSRLLSDRFSAERPKGSFSTLEIQRTEQGDSAMYLCASSTNRGANIQYFGAGTRLSVL.

The chain combines TRBV27 with TRBJ2-4; 8 bases agree with TRBD1. The CDR3 consists of 16 residues. CDR1 is MNHEY, CDR2 SMNVEV, per germline (reference sequence). With V trimmed by 6 bases and J by 4 bases, 11 bases remained unmatched. CDR3 sequence: CASSPSWTGTKNIQYF. Here the CDR3 DNA reads TGTGCCAGCAGCCCCTCCTGGACAGGGACAAAAAACATTCAGTACTTC.